This TCR beta chain emerged from a study of T cells after yellow fever vaccination. Across the whole study: SMART-Seq v4 Ultra Low Input prepared the low-cell-number fractions.

Study-wide findings and caveats: Contamination of FACS-sorted repertoires by abundant clonotypes from the bulk population could occur.

Remarks on this clonotype: Its antigen is unidentified. This sequence may be a read error, since a much larger clone differs from it by one base.

The germline CDR1 and CDR2 sequences are LGHNA and YSLEER. The CDR3 is made up of 15 amino acids. A universal primer site and UMIs were added as TCR cDNA was made by 5'RACE template switching. TCRdb passed the 5' RACE reads through MiXCR, listing each CDR3 protein once. The sample gives 70,000 or so distinct CDR3 sequences, around 7% of which show up once; approximately 31% is in the top ten. This specimen consisted of CD8+ T cells sorted from PBMCs, obtained 9 to 10 days after the first yellow fever vaccination. The rearrangement joins TRBV4-3 to TRBJ2-2; 8 bases are shared with TRBD2. This TCR was sampled from a man aged 18 to 30 who received the YFV17D yellow fever vaccine. The CDR3 coding sequence is TGCGCCTGCAGCCAAAGCGGGGGCGGCACCGGGGAGCTGTTTTTT. Protein product: CACSQSGGGTGELFF.